This TCR beta chain was identified during a study of CD8+ T cells in alopecia areata. Following RNA extraction, reverse transcription yielded cDNA that acted as the sequencing template. Sequencing used immunoSEQ multiplex PCR; TCRdb keeps in-frame clones, though not all of them. The table lists about 110,000 clones, 59% of them singletons. Germline assignment: CDR1 SEHNR and CDR2 FQNEAQ (reference sequence). The CDR3 loop spans 14 amino acids. The germline V and J ends were trimmed by 5 bases and 4 bases, with 11 bases remaining between them. The TCR sequence derives from a human donor in good health. The chain couples TRBV7-9 to TRBJ2-2; D remains unclear. Sequencing was performed on CD8+ T cells sorted from blood. Here the CDR3 reads CASSVDLTTGELFF. CDR3 nucleotides: TGTGCCAGCAGCGTGGACCTCACCACCGGGGAGCTGTTTTTT.